This T cell receptor (beta chain) was captured by sequencing in a study of CD8+ T cells in alopecia areata. Notes on the study in general: The presence of one nonresponder keeps the tie between baseline CD8+ expansion and response uncertain. Numerous expanded lesional clones remained in scalp and blood during tofacitinib. More clonal than normal scalp was lesional scalp, particularly alopecia totalis/universalis.

cDNA serving as the sequencing template came from extracted, reverse transcribed RNA. Clones were sequenced by immunoSEQ multiplex PCR, and TCRdb holds only the in-frame ones, with some missing. The table has approximately 150,000 clones, 86% seen once. Treatment defined: oral pan-JAK inhibitor, 5-10 mg twice daily. As regards this clone: The antigen remains undetermined.

The specimen was CD8+ T cells sorted from blood, collected at week 4, from a patient treated with tofacitinib. The TCR sequence derives from a human donor with alopecia areata.

Here the CDR3 DNA reads TGTGCCAGCAGTTTAGCCATGGCTCCACAAGAGACCCAGTACTTC. Translating gives CASSLAMAPQETQYF. The chain links TRBV27 to TRBJ2-5; D unclear. The CDR3 covers 15 residues. The V and J ends lost 2 bases and 2 bases respectively, with 12 bases between them. CDR1 is MNHEY and CDR2 is SMNVEV in the germline V gene (reference sequence).